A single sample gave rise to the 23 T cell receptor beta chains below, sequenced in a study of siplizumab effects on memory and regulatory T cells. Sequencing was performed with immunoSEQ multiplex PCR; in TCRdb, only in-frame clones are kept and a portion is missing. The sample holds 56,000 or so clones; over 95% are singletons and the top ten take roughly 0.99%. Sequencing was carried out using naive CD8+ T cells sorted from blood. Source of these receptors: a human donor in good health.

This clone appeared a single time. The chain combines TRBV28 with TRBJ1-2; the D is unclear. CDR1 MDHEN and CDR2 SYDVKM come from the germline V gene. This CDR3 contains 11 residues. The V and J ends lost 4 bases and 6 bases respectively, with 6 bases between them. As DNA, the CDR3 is TGTGCCAGCAGTTCCCACGATGGCTACACCTTC. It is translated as CASSSHDGYTF.

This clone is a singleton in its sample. The CDR3 sequence: CASSQAPTGGAYEQYF. As DNA, the CDR3 is TGCGCCAGCAGCCAAGCCCCGACAGGGGGAGCCTACGAGCAGTACTTC. The gene calls are TRBV4-1 and TRBJ2-7; 9 nucleotides line up with TRBD1. Germline CDR1 is MGHRA and CDR2 is YSYEKL. V lost 1 base to trimming and J lost 2 bases; unmatched junction nucleotides: 6. The CDR3 contains 16 residues.

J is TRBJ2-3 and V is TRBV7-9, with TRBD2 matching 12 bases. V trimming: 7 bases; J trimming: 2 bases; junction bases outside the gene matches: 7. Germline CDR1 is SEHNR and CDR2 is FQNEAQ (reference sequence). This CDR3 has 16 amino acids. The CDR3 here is CASTSGTSGSTDTQYF. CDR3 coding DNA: TGTGCCAGCACCTCGGGGACTAGCGGGTCCACAGATACGCAGTATTTT.

The CDR3: CASSLLASGRDTQYF. In nucleotides, the CDR3 is TGTGCCAGCAGCTTATTGGCTAGCGGAAGAGATACGCAGTATTTT. This sequence joins TRBV7-2 and TRBJ2-3; 7 bases match TRBD2. Losses at the gene ends were 2 bases for V and 5 bases for J; bases not matched to a gene: 7. The CDR3 is 15 residues long. CDR1 is SGHTA and CDR2 is FQGNSA in the germline V gene.

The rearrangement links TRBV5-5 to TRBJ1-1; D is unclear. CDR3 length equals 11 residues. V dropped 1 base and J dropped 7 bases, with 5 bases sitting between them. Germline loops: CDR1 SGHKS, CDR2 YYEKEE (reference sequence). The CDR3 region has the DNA TGTGCCAGCAGCTTGAATGGTGAAGCTTTCTTT. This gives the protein CASSLNGEAFF.

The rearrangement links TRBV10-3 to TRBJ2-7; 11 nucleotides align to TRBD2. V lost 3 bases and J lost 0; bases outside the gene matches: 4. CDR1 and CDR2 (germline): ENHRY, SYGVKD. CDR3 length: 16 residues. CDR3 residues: CAISDDGTSGSYEQYF. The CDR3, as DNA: TGTGCCATCAGTGACGATGGGACTAGCGGCTCCTACGAGCAGTACTTC.

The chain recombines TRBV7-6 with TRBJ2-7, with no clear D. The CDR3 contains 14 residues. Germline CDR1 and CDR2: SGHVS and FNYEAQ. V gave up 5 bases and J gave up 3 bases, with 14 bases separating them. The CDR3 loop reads CASSPRGTHYEQYF. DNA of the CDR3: TGTGCCAGCAGCCCCCGCGGCACCCACTACGAGCAGTACTTC.

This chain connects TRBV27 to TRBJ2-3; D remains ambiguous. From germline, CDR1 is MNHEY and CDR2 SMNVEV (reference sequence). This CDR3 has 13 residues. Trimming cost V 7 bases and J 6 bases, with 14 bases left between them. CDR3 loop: CASTNLGLDTQYF. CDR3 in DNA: TGTGCCAGCACCAACCTGGGCTTGGATACGCAGTATTTT.

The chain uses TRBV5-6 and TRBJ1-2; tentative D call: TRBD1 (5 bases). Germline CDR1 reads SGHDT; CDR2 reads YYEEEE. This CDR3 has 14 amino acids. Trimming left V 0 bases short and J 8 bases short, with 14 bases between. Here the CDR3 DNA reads TGTGCCAGCAGCTTGGTGTTTGGGGGAGGCGGCTACACCTTC. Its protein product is CASSLVFGGGGYTF.

The CDR3 is CAWSVASGSDEQFF. The CDR3 DNA reads as TGTGCCTGGAGTGTGGCTAGCGGGAGCGATGAGCAGTTCTTC. This chain joins TRBV30 and TRBJ2-1; 10 bases are a match to TRBD2. Per the germline V gene, CDR1 is GTSNPN and CDR2 is SVGIG (reference sequence). This CDR3 is built from 14 residues. Trimming took 0 bases from V and 8 from J; bases not matched to a gene: 4.

CDR3: CASSLDRGTEAFF. CDR3 coding DNA: TGTGCCAGCAGCTTGGACAGGGGCACTGAAGCTTTCTTT. This chain connects TRBV7-9 to TRBJ1-1; 9 bases align to TRBD1. Germline V gene sequence: CDR1 SEHNR, CDR2 FQNEAQ (reference sequence). V lost 3 bases and J lost 4; bases outside the gene matches: 0. This CDR3 is 13 amino acids long.

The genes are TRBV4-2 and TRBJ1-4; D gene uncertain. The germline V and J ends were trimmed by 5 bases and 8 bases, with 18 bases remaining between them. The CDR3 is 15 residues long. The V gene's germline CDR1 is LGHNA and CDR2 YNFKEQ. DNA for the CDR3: TGTGCCAGCAGCTTTAGCCGGGGTCTGGGAGAAAAACTGTTTTTT. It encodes CASSFSRGLGEKLFF.

CDR3 residues: CSARYEPGAFF. The DNA for the CDR3 is TGCAGTGCTAGGTATGAGCCGGGAGCTTTCTTT. The chain joins TRBV20-1 to TRBJ1-1; D is ambiguous. Per the germline V gene, CDR1 is DFQATT and CDR2 is SNEGSKA (reference sequence). Trimming left V 3 bases short and J 10 bases short, with 12 bases between. The CDR3 loop spans 11 amino acids.

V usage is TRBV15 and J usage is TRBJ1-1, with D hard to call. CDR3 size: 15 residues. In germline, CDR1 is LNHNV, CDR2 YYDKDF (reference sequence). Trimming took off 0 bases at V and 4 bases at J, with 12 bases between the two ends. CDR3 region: CATSRDGQAATEAFF. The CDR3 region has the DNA TGTGCCACCAGCAGAGATGGGCAGGCGGCCACTGAAGCTTTCTTT.

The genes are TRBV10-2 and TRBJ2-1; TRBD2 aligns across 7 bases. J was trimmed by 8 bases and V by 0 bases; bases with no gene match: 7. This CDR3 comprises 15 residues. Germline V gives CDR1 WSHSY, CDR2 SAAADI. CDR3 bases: TGCGCCAGCAGTGAGTCCCTGACTAGCAACCATGAGCAGTTCTTC. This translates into CASSESLTSNHEQFF.

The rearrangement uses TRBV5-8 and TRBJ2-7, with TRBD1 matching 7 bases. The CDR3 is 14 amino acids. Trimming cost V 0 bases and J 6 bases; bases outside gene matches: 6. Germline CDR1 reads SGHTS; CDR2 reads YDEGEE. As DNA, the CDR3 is TGTGCCAGCAGCTTGGTTACAGGGGTCGGCGAGCAGTACTTC. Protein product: CASSLVTGVGEQYF.

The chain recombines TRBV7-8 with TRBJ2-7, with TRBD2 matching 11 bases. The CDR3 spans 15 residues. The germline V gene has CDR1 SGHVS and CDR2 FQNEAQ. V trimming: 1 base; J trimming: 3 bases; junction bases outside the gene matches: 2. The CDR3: CASSLGTSGSYEQYF. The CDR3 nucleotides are TGTGCCAGCAGCTTAGGTACTAGCGGGAGCTACGAGCAGTACTTC.

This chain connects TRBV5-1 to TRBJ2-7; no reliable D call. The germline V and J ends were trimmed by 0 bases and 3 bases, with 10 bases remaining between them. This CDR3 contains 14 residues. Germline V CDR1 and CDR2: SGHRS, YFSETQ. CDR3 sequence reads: CASSLAGSFYEQYF. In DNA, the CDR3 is TGCGCCAGCAGCTTGGCGGGCAGCTTCTACGAGCAGTACTTC.

CDR3 sequence reads: CASSTGAYEQYF. For the CDR3, the DNA is TGTGCCAGCAGTACCGGGGCCTACGAGCAGTACTTC. V usage is TRBV6-1 and J usage is TRBJ2-7, with a weak D call TRBD2 (5 bases). This CDR3 comprises 12 residues. Looked up from germline, CDR1 is MNHNS and CDR2 is SASEGT. Trimming removed 5 bases at V and 2 bases at J, with 7 bases between.

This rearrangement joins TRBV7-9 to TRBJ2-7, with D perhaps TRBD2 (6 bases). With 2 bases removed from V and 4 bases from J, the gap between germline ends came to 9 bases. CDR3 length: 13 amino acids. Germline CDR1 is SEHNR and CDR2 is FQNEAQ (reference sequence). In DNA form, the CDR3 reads TGTGCCAGCAGCTTACTTAGCGGTTACGAGCAGTACTTC. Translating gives CASSLLSGYEQYF.

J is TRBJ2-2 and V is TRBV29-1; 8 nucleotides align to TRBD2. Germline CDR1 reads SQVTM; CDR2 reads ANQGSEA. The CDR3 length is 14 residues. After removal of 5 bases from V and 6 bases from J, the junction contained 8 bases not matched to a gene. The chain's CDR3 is CSVPGLGRAGELFF. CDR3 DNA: TGCAGCGTTCCGGGACTAGGGAGGGCCGGGGAGCTGTTTTTT.

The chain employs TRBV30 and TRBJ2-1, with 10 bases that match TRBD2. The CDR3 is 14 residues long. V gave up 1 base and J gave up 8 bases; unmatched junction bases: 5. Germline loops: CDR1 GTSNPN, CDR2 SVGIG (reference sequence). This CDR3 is CAWSAASGSHEQFF. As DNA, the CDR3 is TGTGCCTGGAGTGCGGCTAGCGGGAGTCATGAGCAGTTCTTC.

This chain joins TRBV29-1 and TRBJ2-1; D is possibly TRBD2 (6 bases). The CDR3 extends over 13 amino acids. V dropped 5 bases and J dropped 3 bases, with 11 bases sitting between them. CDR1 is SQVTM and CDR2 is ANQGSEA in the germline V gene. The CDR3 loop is CSVSETSYNEQFF. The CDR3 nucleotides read TGCAGCGTTTCAGAGACTAGCTACAATGAGCAGTTCTTC.